This entry concerns a single T cell receptor beta chain. This clonotype occurred many times. The target of this receptor is not known. No qualities accompany the bases; no much larger clone lies one base away. This entry comes from a study of T cell repertoires in cytomegalovirus infection (dated by TCRdb to between 2017 and 2020). For the study in its entirety: Because public TCR beta signatures pointed to carriage of CMV infection together with the matching HLA type, the HLA type of each donor mattered for the analysis.

Instrument on record: Illumina HiSeq 1500. TCRdb ran its own pipeline on the public reads, namely fastp trimming at Q25 and MiXCR clone calling, and kept in-frame beta chains. Rows are combined by CDR3 protein, so each entry shows the most common genes and DNA. This sample has 400,000 to 550,000 distinct CDR3 sequences in its table, and roughly 10% of those were observed once. Approximately 10% of the sample is taken by the ten largest. Beyond this particular receptor, the publication reports: In both this cohort and an independent approximately 370-donor cohort, the cumulative frequency of public TCR beta family members distinguished carriers of CMV infection plus the relevant HLA type. In the ex vivo response, HLA-C-restricted CMV-specific TCR beta clonotypes were dominant, and in two of eight donors the single most frequent clonotype came from this HLA-C-restricted group.

V lost 4 bases and J lost 7 bases, and the count of bases not matched to a germline gene is 13. CDR1 and CDR2, per the germline V gene, are SGHTA and FQGNSA. Its CDR3 holds 16 amino acids, cysteine through phenylalanine. The DNA shown is the 48-base CDR3, in frame from base 1. Recombination linked TRBV7-2 to TRBJ2-5; the junction holds 9 bases that match TRBD1. The receptor was isolated from a human donor in good health (CMV status not recorded). Some clones in this sample may be carry-over from other donors' samples. Source material: PBMCs. The base sequence is TGTGCCAGCAGCTCCAGAACCTCGGGGACAGGGCGGACCCAGTACTTC. Translated, it gives CASSSRTSGTGRTQYF.